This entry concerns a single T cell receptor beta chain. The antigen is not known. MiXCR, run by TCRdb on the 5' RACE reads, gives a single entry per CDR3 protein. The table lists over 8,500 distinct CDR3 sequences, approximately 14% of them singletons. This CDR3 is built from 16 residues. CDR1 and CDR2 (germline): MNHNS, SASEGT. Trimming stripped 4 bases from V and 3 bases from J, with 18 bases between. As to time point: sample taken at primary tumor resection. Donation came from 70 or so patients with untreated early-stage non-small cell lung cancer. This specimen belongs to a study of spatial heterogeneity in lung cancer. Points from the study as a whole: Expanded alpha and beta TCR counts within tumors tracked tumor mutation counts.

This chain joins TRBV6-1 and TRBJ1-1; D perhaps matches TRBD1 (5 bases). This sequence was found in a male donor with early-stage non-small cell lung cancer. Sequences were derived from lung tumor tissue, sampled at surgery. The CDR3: CASSASAGTRDTEAFF. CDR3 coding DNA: TGTGCCAGCAGTGCCTCTGCGGGGACCCGGGACACTGAAGCTTTCTTT.